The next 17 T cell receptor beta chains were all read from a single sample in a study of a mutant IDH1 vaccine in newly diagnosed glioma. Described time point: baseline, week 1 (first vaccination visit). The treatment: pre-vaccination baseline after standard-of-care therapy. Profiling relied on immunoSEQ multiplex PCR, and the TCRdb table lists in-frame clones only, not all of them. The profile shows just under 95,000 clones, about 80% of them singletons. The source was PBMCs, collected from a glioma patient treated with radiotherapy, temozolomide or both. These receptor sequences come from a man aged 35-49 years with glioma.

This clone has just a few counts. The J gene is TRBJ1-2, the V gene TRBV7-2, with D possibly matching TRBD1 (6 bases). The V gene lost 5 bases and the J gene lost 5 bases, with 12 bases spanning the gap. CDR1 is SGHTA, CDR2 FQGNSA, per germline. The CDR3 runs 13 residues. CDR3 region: CASSPGGQYGYTF. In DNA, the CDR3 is TGTGCCAGCAGCCCCGGCGGACAGTATGGCTACACCTTC.

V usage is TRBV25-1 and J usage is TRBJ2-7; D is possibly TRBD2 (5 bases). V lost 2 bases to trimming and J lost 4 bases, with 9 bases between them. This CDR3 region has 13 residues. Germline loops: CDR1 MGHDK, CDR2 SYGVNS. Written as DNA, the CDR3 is TGTGCCAGCAGTGAAGCTAGGAGGTACGAGCAGTACTTC. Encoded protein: CASSEARRYEQYF.

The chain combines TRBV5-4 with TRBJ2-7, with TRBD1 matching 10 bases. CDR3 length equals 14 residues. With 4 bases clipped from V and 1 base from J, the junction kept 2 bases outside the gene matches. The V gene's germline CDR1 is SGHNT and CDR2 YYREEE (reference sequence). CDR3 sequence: CASSRDRGSYEQYF. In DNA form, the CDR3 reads TGTGCCAGCAGCCGGGACAGGGGTTCCTACGAGCAGTACTTC.

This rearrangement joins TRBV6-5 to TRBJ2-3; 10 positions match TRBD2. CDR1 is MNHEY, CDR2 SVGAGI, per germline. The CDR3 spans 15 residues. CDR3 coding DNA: TGTGCGTGTCGAGAAAGCGGGAGGGGCACAGATACGCAGTATTTT. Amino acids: CACRESGRGTDTQYF.

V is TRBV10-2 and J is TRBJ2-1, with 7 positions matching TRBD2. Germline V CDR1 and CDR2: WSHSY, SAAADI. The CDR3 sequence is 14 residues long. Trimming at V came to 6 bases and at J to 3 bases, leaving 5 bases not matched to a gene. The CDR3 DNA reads TGCGCCAGCAGGGGAGGGTTCCGCTACAATGAGCAGTTCTTC. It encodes CASRGGFRYNEQFF.

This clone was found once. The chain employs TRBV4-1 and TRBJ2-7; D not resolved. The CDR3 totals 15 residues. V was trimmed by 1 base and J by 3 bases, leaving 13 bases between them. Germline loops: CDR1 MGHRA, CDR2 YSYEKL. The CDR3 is CASSQVYSTFYEQYF. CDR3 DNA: TGCGCCAGCAGCCAAGTATATAGTACCTTCTACGAGCAGTACTTC.

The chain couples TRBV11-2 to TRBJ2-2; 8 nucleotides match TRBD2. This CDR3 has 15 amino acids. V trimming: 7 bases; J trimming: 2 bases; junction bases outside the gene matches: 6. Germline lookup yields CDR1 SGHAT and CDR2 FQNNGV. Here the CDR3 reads CASTQGTRNTGELFF. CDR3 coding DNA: TGTGCCAGCACCCAAGGGACTAGAAACACCGGGGAGCTGTTTTTT.

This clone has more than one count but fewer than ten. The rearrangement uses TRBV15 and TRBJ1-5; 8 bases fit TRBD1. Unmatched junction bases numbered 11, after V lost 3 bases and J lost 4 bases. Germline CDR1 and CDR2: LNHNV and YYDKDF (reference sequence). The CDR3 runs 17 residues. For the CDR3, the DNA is TGTGCCACCAGCAGTCTGCAGGGGGCCAGGAAGAATCAGCCCCAGCATTTT. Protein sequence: CATSSLQGARKNQPQHF.

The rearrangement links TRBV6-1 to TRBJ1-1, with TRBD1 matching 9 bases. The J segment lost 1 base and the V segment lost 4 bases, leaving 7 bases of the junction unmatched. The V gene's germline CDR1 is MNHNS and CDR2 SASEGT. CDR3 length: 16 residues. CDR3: CASSGPPGQGNTEAFF. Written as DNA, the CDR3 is TGTGCCAGCAGTGGACCCCCGGGACAGGGGAACACTGAAGCTTTCTTT.

The CDR3 sequence is CASSLGVFNYGYTF. In DNA, the CDR3 is TGTGCCAGCAGCTTAGGGGTCTTTAACTATGGCTACACCTTC. The chain couples TRBV7-2 to TRBJ1-2, with D hard to call. The germline CDR1 and CDR2 sequences are SGHTA and FQGNSA. The V end lost 1 base, the J end lost 1 base, and 7 bases lay between the germline ends. The CDR3 loop spans 14 amino acids.

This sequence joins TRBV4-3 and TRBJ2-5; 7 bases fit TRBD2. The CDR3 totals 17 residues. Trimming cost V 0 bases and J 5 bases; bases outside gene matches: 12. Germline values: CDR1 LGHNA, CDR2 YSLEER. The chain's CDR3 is CASSQDLWREKGETQYF. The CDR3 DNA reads TGCGCCAGCAGCCAAGATTTGTGGCGGGAGAAGGGGGAGACCCAGTACTTC.

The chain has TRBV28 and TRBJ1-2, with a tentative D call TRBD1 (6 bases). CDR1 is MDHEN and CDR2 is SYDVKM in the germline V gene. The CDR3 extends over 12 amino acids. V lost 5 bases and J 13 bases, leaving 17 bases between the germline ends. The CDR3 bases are TGTGCCAGCAGTCCGACAGGCCCTGCGAGCACCTTC. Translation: CASSPTGPASTF.

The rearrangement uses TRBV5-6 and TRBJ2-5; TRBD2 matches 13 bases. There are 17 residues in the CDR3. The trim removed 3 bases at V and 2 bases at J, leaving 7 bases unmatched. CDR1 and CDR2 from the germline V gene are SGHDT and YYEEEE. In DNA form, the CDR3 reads TGTGCCAGCAGCTGGGAGACTAGCGGGAGGCCTCAAGAGACCCAGTACTTC. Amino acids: CASSWETSGRPQETQYF.

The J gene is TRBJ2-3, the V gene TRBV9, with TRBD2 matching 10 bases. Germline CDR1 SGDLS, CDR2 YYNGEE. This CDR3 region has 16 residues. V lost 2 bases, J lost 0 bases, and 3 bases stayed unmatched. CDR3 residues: CASSVGLAESTDTQYF. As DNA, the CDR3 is TGTGCCAGCAGCGTCGGACTAGCGGAGAGCACAGATACGCAGTATTTT.

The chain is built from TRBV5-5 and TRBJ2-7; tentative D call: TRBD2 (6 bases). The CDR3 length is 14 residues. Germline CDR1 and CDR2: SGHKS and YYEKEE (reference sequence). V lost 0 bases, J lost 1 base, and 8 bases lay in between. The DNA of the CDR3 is TGTGCCAGCAGCTTGGTGGGGAGGTCCTACGAGCAGTACTTC. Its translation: CASSLVGRSYEQYF.

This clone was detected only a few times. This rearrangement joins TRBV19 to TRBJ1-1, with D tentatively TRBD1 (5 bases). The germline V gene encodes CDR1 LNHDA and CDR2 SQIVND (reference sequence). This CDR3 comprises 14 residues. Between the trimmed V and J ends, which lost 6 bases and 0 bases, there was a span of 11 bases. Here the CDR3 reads CASRTTGMNTEAFF. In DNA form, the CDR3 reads TGTGCCAGTAGAACTACAGGAATGAACACTGAAGCTTTCTTT. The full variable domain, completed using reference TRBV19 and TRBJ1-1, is DGGITQSPKYLFRKEGQNVTLSCEQNLNHDAMYWYRQDPGQGLRLIYYSQIVNDFQKGDIAEGYSVSREKKESFPLTVTSAQKNPTAFYLCASRTTGMNTEAFFGQGTRLTVV.

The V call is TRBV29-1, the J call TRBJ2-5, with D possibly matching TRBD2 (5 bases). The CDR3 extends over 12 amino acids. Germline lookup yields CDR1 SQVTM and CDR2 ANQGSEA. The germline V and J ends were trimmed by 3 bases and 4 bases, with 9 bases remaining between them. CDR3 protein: CSVDEGGETQYF. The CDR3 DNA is TGCAGCGTTGATGAGGGCGGAGAGACCCAGTACTTC.